A selection of T cell receptor beta chains follows, all from one sample in a study of cytomegalovirus exposure and HLA in healthy donors. Sequencing used immunoSEQ multiplex PCR; TCRdb keeps in-frame clones, though not all of them. The repertoire holds 150,000 or so clones, with about 85% as singletons. Specimen: PBMCs. These receptors were collected from a woman aged 45 to 65 in good health and CMV-seropositive. CDR3s include the opening cysteine and the closing phenylalanine or tryptophan. Each record gives: clone size, J gene, V gene, D gene, CDR3 protein, CDR3 DNA. A D gene is named only where the DNA matches it firmly. Clone size appears in some rows only: once, few, many, or a class for an expanded clone.

.,TRBJ1-5,TRBV4-1,.,CASSQESGLNQPQHF,TGCGCCAGCAGCCAAGAAAGTGGCCTTAATCAGCCCCAGCATTTT
.,TRBJ2-7,TRBV18,.,CASSPIDFGGEQYF,TGTGCCAGCTCACCAATTGATTTCGGAGGTGAGCAGTACTTC
.,TRBJ2-1,TRBV28,TRBD1,CASGWTGSYNEQFF,TGTGCCAGTGGGTGGACAGGGAGCTACAATGAGCAGTTCTTC
.,TRBJ1-5,TRBV7-3,.,CASSLGEGHSYSNQPQHF,TGTGCCAGCAGCTTAGGGGAAGGACATTCCTATAGCAATCAGCCCCAGCATTTT
few,TRBJ2-1,TRBV7-2,.,CASSLPFRYNEQFF,TGTGCCAGCAGCCTACCCTTTCGGTACAATGAGCAGTTCTTC
.,TRBJ2-7,TRBV7-8,TRBD1,CASRGDSYEQYF,TGTGCCAGCAGAGGGGACAGCTACGAGCAGTACTTC
.,TRBJ1-1,TRBV7-2,.,CASSLDSNTEAFF,TGTGCCAGCAGCCTCGACTCTAACACTGAAGCTTTCTTT
.,TRBJ2-1,TRBV4-2,.,CASSQVDSSSYNEQFF,TGTGCCAGCAGCCAAGTTGATAGTAGCTCCTACAATGAGCAGTTCTTC
.,TRBJ2-3,TRBV4-1,.,CASSQDFASQSGDTQYF,TGCGCCAGCAGCCAAGATTTCGCTAGCCAATCCGGGGATACGCAGTATTTT
.,TRBJ2-7,TRBV5-4,TRBD2,CASSLGREGEQYF,TGTGCCAGCAGCTTGGGGAGGGAGGGGGAGCAGTACTTC
.,TRBJ2-3,TRBV5-1,TRBD2,CASSLGLAARDTQYF,TGCGCCAGCAGCTTGGGACTAGCGGCACGGGATACGCAGTATTTT
.,TRBJ1-2,TRBV2,.,CASSEAAPPLGYTF,TGTGCCAGCAGTGAAGCCGCACCTCCACTTGGCTACACCTTC
once,TRBJ2-3,TRBV5-4,TRBD2,CASSPGAGGATDTQYF,TGTGCCAGCAGCCCGGGCGCCGGGGGGGCCACAGATACGCAGTATTTT
.,TRBJ1-6,TRBV7-8,.,CASSFTSYNSPLHF,TGTGCCAGCAGCTTTACGAGCTATAATTCACCCCTCCACTTT
.,TRBJ2-7,TRBV18,.,CASSPAGSYEQYF,TGTGCCAGCTCACCGGCGGGGTCCTACGAGCAGTACTTC
.,TRBJ2-7,TRBV4-2,.,CASSQDRGSSYEQYF,TGTGCCAGCAGCCAAGATCGGGGGAGCTCCTACGAGCAGTACTTC
.,TRBJ2-2,TRBV13,.,CASSPSGSVNGELFF,TGTGCCAGCAGCCCCTCGGGTTCCGTAAATGGGGAGCTGTTTTTT
.,TRBJ2-1,TRBV4-3,TRBD2,CASSPAGGLMNEQFF,TGCGCCAGCAGCCCTGCGGGGGGGCTAATGAATGAGCAGTTCTTC
few,TRBJ1-5,TRBV4-3,.,CASSQDLQGYQPQHF,TGCGCCAGCAGCCAAGATCTACAGGGCTATCAGCCCCAGCATTTT
.,TRBJ2-3,TRBV19,.,CASSRGRGLTQYF,TGTGCCAGTAGTCGGGGGAGGGGGTTGACGCAGTATTTT
.,TRBJ2-7,TRBV7-8,.,CASSLEAVYEQYF,TGTGCCAGCAGCTTAGAAGCGGTCTACGAGCAGTACTTC
.,TRBJ1-6,TRBV5-1,.,CASSSGVGRGDISPLHF,TGCGCCAGCAGCTCCGGAGTGGGGCGCGGAGATATTTCACCCCTCCACTTT
few,TRBJ2-2,TRBV5-1,.,CASSREPGLLNTGELFF,TGCGCCAGCAGCCGAGAACCGGGACTCCTGAACACCGGGGAGCTGTTTTTT
.,TRBJ2-5,TRBV6-5,.,CASSPQMGGPETQYF,TGTGCCAGCAGTCCACAGATGGGGGGGCCGGAGACCCAGTACTTC
.,TRBJ2-3,TRBV4-1,TRBD1,CASSPDRGASTDTQYF,TGCGCCAGCAGCCCTGACAGGGGGGCGAGCACAGATACGCAGTATTTT
.,TRBJ1-1,TRBV4-3,.,CASSQSDRTNTEAFF,TGCGCCAGCAGCCAATCCGACAGGACGAACACTGAAGCTTTCTTT
.,TRBJ2-2,TRBV5-1,.,CASSLGGLLSEELFF,TGCGCCAGCAGCTTGGGCGGTTTACTCTCCGAGGAGCTGTTTTTT
.,TRBJ2-5,TRBV2,.,CASSERKVYGFMAQYF,TGTGCCAGCAGTGAAAGGAAAGTTTACGGGTTCATGGCCCAGTACTTC
medium-sized,TRBJ1-2,TRBV6-5,TRBD1,CASTVGQGYGYTF,TGTGCCAGCACGGTTGGACAGGGGTATGGCTACACCTTC
.,TRBJ2-6,TRBV7-2,.,CASSRMGVLSGANVLTF,TGTGCCAGCAGCCGGATGGGCGTCCTCTCTGGGGCCAACGTCCTGACTTTC
.,TRBJ1-2,TRBV7-3,.,CASSLASGRLTF,TGTGCCAGCAGCTTGGCGTCAGGGCGCCTCACCTTC
once,TRBJ2-7,TRBV28,.,CAKKKAAYEQYF,TGTGCCAAGAAGAAGGCGGCATACGAGCAGTACTTC
few,TRBJ2-7,TRBV28,.,CASRWAAYEQYF,TGTGCCAGCAGGTGGGCCGCCTACGAGCAGTACTTC
.,TRBJ1-4,TRBV7-2,.,CASSLDAENEKLFF,TGTGCCAGCAGCTTAGACGCGGAAAATGAAAAACTGTTTTTT
.,TRBJ1-2,TRBV15,.,CATSRDGGGVYGYTF,TGTGCCACCAGCAGAGATGGGGGAGGCGTCTATGGCTACACCTTC
few,TRBJ2-1,TRBV7-2,.,CASSWRNEQFF,TGTGCCAGCAGCTGGAGGAATGAGCAGTTCTTC
.,TRBJ2-7,TRBV7-9,TRBD1,CASSTKGAVYEQYF,TGTGCCAGCAGCACAAAGGGGGCGGTCTACGAGCAGTACTTC
.,TRBJ2-7,TRBV15,.,CATSRDRGSSSYEQYF,TGTGCCACCAGCAGAGATAGGGGCTCAAGCTCCTACGAGCAGTACTTC
.,TRBJ2-3,TRBV18,TRBD2,CASSPNLSSGGDTQYF,TGTGCCAGCTCACCAAATCTAAGCAGCGGGGGAGATACGCAGTATTTT
.,TRBJ2-1,TRBV27,TRBD2,CASSPLGGVYNEQFF,TGTGCCAGCAGTCCCCTTGGGGGGGTCTACAATGAGCAGTTCTTC
.,TRBJ1-2,TRBV19,.,CASHSGGALGYTF,TGTGCCAGCCACTCGGGGGGCGCATTGGGCTACACCTTC
once,TRBJ2-5,TRBV2,.,CASSLSRVLGQETQYF,TGTGCCAGCAGCCTTAGCAGGGTTTTGGGCCAAGAGACCCAGTACTTC
.,TRBJ1-3,TRBV25-1,.,CASSDRRTAGNTIYF,TGTGCCAGCAGTGACCGACGGACAGCTGGAAACACCATATATTTT
.,TRBJ2-3,TRBV6-5,TRBD2,CASRRGYTDTQYF,TGTGCCAGCCGGCGGGGGTACACAGATACGCAGTATTTT
few,TRBJ2-2,TRBV7-3,TRBD2,CASSLGSSGSNTGELFF,TGTGCCAGCAGCTTGGGGAGTAGCGGGTCGAACACCGGGGAGCTGTTTTTT
.,TRBJ2-7,TRBV18,.,CASSPRPSSFHEQYF,TGTGCCAGCTCACCTCGGCCGTCTAGCTTCCACGAGCAGTACTTC
.,TRBJ2-7,TRBV30,TRBD2,CAWNSHGGAIAYEQYF,TGTGCCTGGAACTCTCACGGGGGGGCCATCGCCTACGAGCAGTACTTC
.,TRBJ2-7,TRBV19,TRBD1,CASSIARDRGYEQYF,TGTGCCAGTAGTATAGCCCGGGACAGGGGCTACGAGCAGTACTTC
.,TRBJ1-5,TRBV7-8,TRBD1,CASSFTRQGNQPQHF,TGTGCCAGCAGCTTCACGAGACAGGGTAATCAGCCCCAGCATTTT
few,TRBJ2-2,TRBV15,.,CATSRGGSVSNTGELFF,TGTGCCACCAGCAGAGGGGGCAGCGTCTCGAACACCGGGGAGCTGTTTTTT
.,TRBJ2-5,TRBV29-1,.,CSVEIRGERGTQYF,TGCAGCGTTGAAATCAGGGGCGAAAGGGGGACCCAGTACTTC
.,TRBJ2-3,TRBV5-1,TRBD2,CASSLARLAGLTDTQYF,TGCGCCAGCAGCTTGGCCCGGCTAGCGGGACTCACAGATACGCAGTATTTT
.,TRBJ2-5,TRBV6-1,.,CASSEVPGGTQYF,TGTGCCAGCAGTGAAGTCCCGGGTGGGACCCAGTACTTC